The clone carrying this T cell receptor beta chain showed up just once. This entry comes from a study of Ad26.COV2.S vaccination and SARS-CoV-2 variants. Germline V gene lookup returns CDR1 LGHNA and CDR2 YSLEER. This CDR3 has 13 amino acids. V was pared by 0 bases and J by 8 bases, with 8 bases between. Sequenced by immunoSEQ multiplex PCR; TCRdb stores in-frame clones only, minus some. The data contain approximately 480,000 clones, roughly 85% of them singletons. Documented treatment: roughly 18 received Ad26.COV2.S at low or high dose, single or two shots; a few received placebo; per-sample allocation not given. Sample collection was performed on day 63 after the first vaccine or placebo injection.

The rearrangement uses TRBV4-3 and TRBJ2-1; D is unclear. The sequence was collected from a person aged 18-60 years who received the Ad26.COV2.S COVID-19 vaccine or a placebo. Here the sequenced sample was peripheral blood, taken in a trial of Ad26.COV2.S vaccine versus placebo. The CDR3 is CASSQDPAHEQFF. The CDR3 DNA follows: TGCGCCAGCAGCCAAGATCCCGCCCATGAGCAGTTCTTC.